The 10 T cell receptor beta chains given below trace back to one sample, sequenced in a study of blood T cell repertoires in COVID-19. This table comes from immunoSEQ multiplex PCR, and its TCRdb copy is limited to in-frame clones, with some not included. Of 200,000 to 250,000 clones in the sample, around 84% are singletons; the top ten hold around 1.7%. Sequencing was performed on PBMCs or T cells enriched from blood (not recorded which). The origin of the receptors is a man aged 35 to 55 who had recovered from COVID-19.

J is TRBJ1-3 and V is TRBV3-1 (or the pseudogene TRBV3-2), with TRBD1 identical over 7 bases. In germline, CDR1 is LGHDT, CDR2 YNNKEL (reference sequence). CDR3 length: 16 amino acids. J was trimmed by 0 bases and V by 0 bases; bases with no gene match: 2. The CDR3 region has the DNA TGTGCCAGCAGCCAAGAAGGGGGCTCCTCTGGAAACACCATATATTTT. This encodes CASSQEGGSSGNTIYF.

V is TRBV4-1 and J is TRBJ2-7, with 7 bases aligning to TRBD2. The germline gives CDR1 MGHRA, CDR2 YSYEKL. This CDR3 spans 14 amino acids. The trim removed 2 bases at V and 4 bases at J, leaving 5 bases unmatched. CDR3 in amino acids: CASSQNPGGYEQYF. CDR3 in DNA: TGCGCCAGCAGCCAAAACCCGGGGGGATACGAGCAGTACTTC.

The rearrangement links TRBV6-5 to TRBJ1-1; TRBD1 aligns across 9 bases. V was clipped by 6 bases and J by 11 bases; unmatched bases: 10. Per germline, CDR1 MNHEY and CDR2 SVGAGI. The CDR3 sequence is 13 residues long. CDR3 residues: CASRVPGQGPAFF. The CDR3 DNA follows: TGTGCCAGCAGAGTACCGGGACAGGGTCCGGCTTTCTTT.

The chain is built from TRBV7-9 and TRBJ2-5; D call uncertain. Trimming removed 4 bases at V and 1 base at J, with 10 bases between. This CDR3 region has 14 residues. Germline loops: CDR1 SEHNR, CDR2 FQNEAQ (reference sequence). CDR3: CASSYSGAQETQYF. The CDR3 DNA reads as TGTGCCAGCAGCTACTCCGGAGCCCAAGAGACCCAGTACTTC. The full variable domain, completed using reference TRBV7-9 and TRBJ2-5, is DTGVSQNPRHKITKRGQNVTFRCDPISEHNRLYWYRQTLGQGPEFLTYFQNEAQLEKSRLLSDRFSAERPKGSFSTLEIQRTEQGDSAMYLCASSYSGAQETQYFGPGTRLLVL.

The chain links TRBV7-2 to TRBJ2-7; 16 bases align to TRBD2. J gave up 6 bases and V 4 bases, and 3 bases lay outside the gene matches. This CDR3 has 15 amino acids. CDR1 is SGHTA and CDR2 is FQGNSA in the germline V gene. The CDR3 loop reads CASSSGLAGGLEQYF. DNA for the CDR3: TGTGCCAGCAGCTCGGGACTAGCGGGAGGGCTCGAGCAGTACTTC. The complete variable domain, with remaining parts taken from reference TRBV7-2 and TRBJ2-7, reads GAGVSQSPSNKVTEKGKDVELRCDPISGHTALYWYRQSLGQGLEFLIYFQGNSAPDKSGLPSDRFSAERTGGSVSTLTIQRTQQEDSAVYLCASSSGLAGGLEQYFGPGTRLTVT.

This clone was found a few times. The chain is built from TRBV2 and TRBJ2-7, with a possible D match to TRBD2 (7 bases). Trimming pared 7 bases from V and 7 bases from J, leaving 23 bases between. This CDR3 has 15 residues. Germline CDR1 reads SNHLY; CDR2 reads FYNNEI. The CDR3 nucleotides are TGTGCCAGCACCGAAGGGGGGGCTAGAACTTGGGAGCAGTACTTC. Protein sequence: CASTEGGARTWEQYF.

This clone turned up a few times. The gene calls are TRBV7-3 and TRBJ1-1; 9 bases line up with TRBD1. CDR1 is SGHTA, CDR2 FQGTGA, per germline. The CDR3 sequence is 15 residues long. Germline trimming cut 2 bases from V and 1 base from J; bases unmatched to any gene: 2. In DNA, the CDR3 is TGTGCCAGCAGCTTAGTGGGACAGGGGAACACTGAAGCTTTCTTT. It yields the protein CASSLVGQGNTEAFF.

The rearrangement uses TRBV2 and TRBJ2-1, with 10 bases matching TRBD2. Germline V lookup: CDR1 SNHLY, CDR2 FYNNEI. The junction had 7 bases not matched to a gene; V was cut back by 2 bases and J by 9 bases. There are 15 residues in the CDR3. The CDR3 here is CASSERSGRPSEQFF. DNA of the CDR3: TGTGCCAGCAGTGAACGTAGCGGGAGGCCTAGTGAGCAGTTCTTC.

The chain's CDR3 is CASSPSITSSETQYF. CDR3 coding DNA: TGTGCCAGCTCCCCAAGTATAACTAGCTCAGAGACCCAGTACTTC. The chain combines TRBV18 with TRBJ2-5, with D perhaps matching TRBD2 (6 bases). CDR1 is KGHSH, CDR2 LQKENI, per germline. There are 15 residues in the CDR3. Trimming left V 6 bases short and J 4 bases short, with 18 bases between.

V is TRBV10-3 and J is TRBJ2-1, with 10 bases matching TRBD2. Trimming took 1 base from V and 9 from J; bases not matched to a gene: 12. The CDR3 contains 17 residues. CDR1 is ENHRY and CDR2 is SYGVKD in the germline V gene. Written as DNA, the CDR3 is TGTGCCATCAGTGAGTGGCCAGCGGGAGGGGGTCAGGGTGAGCAGTTCTTC. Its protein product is CAISEWPAGGGQGEQFF.